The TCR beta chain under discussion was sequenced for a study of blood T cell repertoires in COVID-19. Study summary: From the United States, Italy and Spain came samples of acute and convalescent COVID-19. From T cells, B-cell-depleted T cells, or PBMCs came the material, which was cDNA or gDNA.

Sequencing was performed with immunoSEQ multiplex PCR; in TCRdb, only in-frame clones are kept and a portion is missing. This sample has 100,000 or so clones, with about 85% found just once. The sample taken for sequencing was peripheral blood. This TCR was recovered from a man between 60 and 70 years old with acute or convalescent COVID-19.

In DNA, the CDR3 is TGTGCCAGCGGCGGTGTAGGCAGACTGAACACTGAAGCTTTCTTT. It encodes CASGGVGRLNTEAFF. V and J are TRBV2 and TRBJ1-1; D ambiguous. This CDR3 region has 15 residues. The ends were cut back, 8 bases at V and 0 bases at J, with 16 bases in the middle. The germline V gene has CDR1 SNHLY and CDR2 FYNNEI.